Listed below are T cell receptor beta chains from one sample, sequenced in a study of T cells in Graves' hyperthyroidism and ophthalmopathy. TCRdb independently ran MiXCR on the multiplex PCR reads; one entry per CDR3 protein. The sample records about 380,000 distinct CDR3 sequences, around 13% being singletons. The sequenced sample consisted of blood. These receptors were taken from a woman aged 55 to 70 with Graves' hyperthyroidism. The CDR3 runs from the conserved cysteine through the conserved F or W. A D gene is named only where the DNA matches it firmly. A row's size may be missing; if present it is once, few, many or a size class.

clone size: NA
D gene: NA
J gene: TRBJ2-1
V gene: TRBV27
CDR3 DNA: TGTGCCAGCATTTCTTCCGGGACCGGGAATTACAATGAGCAGTTCTTC
CDR3 protein: CASISSGTGNYNEQFF

clone size: NA
D gene: TRBD2
J gene: TRBJ2-7
V gene: TRBV12-3/TRBV12-4
CDR3 DNA: TGTGCCAGCAGTCCACCCGGGACTAGCGGGAGGGTATACGAGCAGTACTTC
CDR3 protein: CASSPPGTSGRVYEQYF

clone size: many
D gene: NA
J gene: TRBJ2-5
V gene: TRBV20-1
CDR3 DNA: TGCAGTGCTAGAAATATCCGGGAATTCAATCAAGAGACCCAGTACTTC
CDR3 protein: CSARNIREFNQETQYF

clone size: many
D gene: NA
J gene: TRBJ2-5
V gene: TRBV24-1
CDR3 DNA: TGTGCCACTAGTGGTGGGTCGGTGAGAGAGACCCAGTACTTC
CDR3 protein: CATSGGSVRETQYF

clone size: many
D gene: TRBD2
J gene: TRBJ2-1
V gene: TRBV7-8
CDR3 DNA: TGTGCCAGCAGCTTAGCGCGTAGGACTAGGCCAAGCTCCTACAATGAGCAGTTCTTC
CDR3 protein: CASSLARRTRPSSYNEQFF

clone size: many
D gene: NA
J gene: TRBJ1-1
V gene: TRBV28
CDR3 DNA: TGTGCCAGCAGTTTGATAACAGGGTCCTCGAGCGAAGCTTTCTTT
CDR3 protein: CASSLITGSSSEAFF

clone size: many
D gene: NA
J gene: TRBJ1-3
V gene: TRBV2
CDR3 DNA: TGTGCCAGCAGTGAAGGCCAGCCAGGAAACACCATATATTTT
CDR3 protein: CASSEGQPGNTIYF

clone size: many
D gene: NA
J gene: TRBJ2-1
V gene: TRBV20-1
CDR3 DNA: TGCAGTGCCGGCGAGACAGGTCTATTTTACAATGAGCAGTTCTTC
CDR3 protein: CSAGETGLFYNEQFF

clone size: many
D gene: NA
J gene: TRBJ2-1
V gene: TRBV12-3/TRBV12-4
CDR3 DNA: TGTGCCAGCAGGTACCGGGACCTCTACAATGAGCAGTTCTTC
CDR3 protein: CASRYRDLYNEQFF

clone size: many
D gene: TRBD1
J gene: TRBJ1-1
V gene: TRBV30
CDR3 DNA: TGTGCCTGGAGCTTTGGGACCCGAAGGACAGGCGACACTGAAGCTTTCTTT
CDR3 protein: CAWSFGTRRTGDTEAFF

clone size: many
D gene: NA
J gene: TRBJ1-5
V gene: TRBV12-3/TRBV12-4
CDR3 DNA: TGTGCCAGCAGTCTACGGGTCAGCAATCAGCCCCAGCATTTT
CDR3 protein: CASSLRVSNQPQHF

clone size: many
D gene: NA
J gene: TRBJ2-2
V gene: TRBV3-1
CDR3 DNA: TGTGCCAGCAGCCGTACTGCGAACACCGGGGAGCTGTTTTTT
CDR3 protein: CASSRTANTGELFF

clone size: many
D gene: NA
J gene: TRBJ2-7
V gene: TRBV11-2
CDR3 DNA: TGTGCCAGCAGCTCCTGGACTTTGGTCGCCTACGAGCAGTACTTC
CDR3 protein: CASSSWTLVAYEQYF

clone size: NA
D gene: NA
J gene: TRBJ1-3
V gene: TRBV19
CDR3 DNA: TGTGCCAGTAGTACCGCTCTCAGGGGCACCATATATTTT
CDR3 protein: CASSTALRGTIYF

clone size: many
D gene: NA
J gene: TRBJ1-1
V gene: TRBV18
CDR3 DNA: TGTGCCAGCTCACCTCGCGGGGAAGGGAGGAACACTGAAGCTTTCTTT
CDR3 protein: CASSPRGEGRNTEAFF

clone size: many
D gene: NA
J gene: TRBJ2-7
V gene: TRBV6-2/TRBV6-3
CDR3 DNA: TGTGCCAGCAGTTCTCCCCACTCCTCCTACGAGCAGTACTTC
CDR3 protein: CASSSPHSSYEQYF

clone size: many
D gene: TRBD1
J gene: TRBJ2-5
V gene: TRBV3-1
CDR3 DNA: TGTGCCAGCAGACGGAGGACAGGGGAGACAGAGACCCAGTACTTC
CDR3 protein: CASRRRTGETETQYF

clone size: few
D gene: NA
J gene: TRBJ2-1
V gene: TRBV3-1
CDR3 DNA: TGTGCCAGCAGCCAGCAGCCGGCGGGACACAATGAGCAGTTCTTC
CDR3 protein: CASSQQPAGHNEQFF